The T cell receptor beta chain under discussion was sequenced for a study of OX40 agonist ivuxolimab in advanced cancers. Study at large: Those enrolled were roughly 80% male, with a mean age of about 66 years and ages from about 20 to 80. The eligibility criteria allowed prior anti-PD-1, anti-PD-L1 or anti-CTLA-4 therapy, and about 40% had some.

The CDR3 has 18 residues. V was clipped by 2 bases and J by 8 bases; unmatched bases: 18. Looked up from germline, CDR1 is SNHLY and CDR2 is FYNNEI. Exclusion of a patient followed from autoimmune disease history or systemic immunosuppression. The table came from immunoSEQ multiplex PCR; TCRdb's copy has only in-frame clones and leaves some out. The table has fewer than 95,000 clones, 91% seen once; the top ten hold approximately 0.78%. The sample here was CD4+ or CD8+ T cells sorted from blood, taken in a trial of the OX40 agonist ivuxolimab. The rearrangement joins TRBV2 to TRBJ1-2, with TRBD1 matching 9 bases. This clonotype originated in an adult with an advanced solid tumor such as melanoma, head and neck, liver or kidney cancer. CDR3 coding DNA: TGTGCCAGCAGTGAATCTATGGTCTTTGGACAGGGGACACGGGGCTACACCTTC. Translating gives CASSESMVFGQGTRGYTF. The whole variable domain, remainder taken from reference TRBV2 and TRBJ1-2, is EPEVTQTPSHQVTQMGQEVILRCVPISNHLYFYWYRQILGQKVEFLVSFYNNEISEKSEIFDDQFSVERPDGSNFTLKIRSTKLEDSAMYFCASSESMVFGQGTRGYTFGSGTRLTVV.